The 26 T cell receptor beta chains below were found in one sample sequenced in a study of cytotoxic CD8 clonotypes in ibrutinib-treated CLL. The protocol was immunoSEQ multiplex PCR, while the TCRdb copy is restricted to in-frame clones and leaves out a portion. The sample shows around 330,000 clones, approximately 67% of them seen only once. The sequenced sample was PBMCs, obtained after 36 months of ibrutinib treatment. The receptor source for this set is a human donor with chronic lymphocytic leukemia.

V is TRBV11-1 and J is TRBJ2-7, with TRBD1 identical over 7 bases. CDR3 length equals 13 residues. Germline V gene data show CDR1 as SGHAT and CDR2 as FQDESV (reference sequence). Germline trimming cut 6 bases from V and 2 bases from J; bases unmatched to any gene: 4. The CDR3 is CASRKGQAYEQYF. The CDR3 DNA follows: TGTGCCAGCAGGAAAGGACAGGCCTACGAGCAGTACTTC.

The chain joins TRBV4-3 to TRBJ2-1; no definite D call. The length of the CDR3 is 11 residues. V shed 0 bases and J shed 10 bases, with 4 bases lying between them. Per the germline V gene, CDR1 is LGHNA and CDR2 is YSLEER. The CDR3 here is CASSQEQEQFF. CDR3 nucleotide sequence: TGCGCCAGCAGCCAAGAGCAGGAGCAGTTCTTC.

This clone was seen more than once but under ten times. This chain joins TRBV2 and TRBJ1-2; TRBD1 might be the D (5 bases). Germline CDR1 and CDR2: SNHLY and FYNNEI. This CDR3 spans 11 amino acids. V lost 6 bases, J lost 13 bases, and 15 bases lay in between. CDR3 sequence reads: CASRSGPELTF. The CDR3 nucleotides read TGTGCCAGCAGGTCAGGGCCGGAGCTCACCTTC.

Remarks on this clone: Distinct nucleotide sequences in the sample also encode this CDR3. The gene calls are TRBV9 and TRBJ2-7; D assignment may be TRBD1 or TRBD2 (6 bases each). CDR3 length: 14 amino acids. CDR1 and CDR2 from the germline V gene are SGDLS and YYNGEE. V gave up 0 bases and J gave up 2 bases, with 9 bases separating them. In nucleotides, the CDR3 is TGTGCCAGCAGCGTAGAGGGGGGTCCCTACGAGCAGTACTTC. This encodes CASSVEGGPYEQYF.

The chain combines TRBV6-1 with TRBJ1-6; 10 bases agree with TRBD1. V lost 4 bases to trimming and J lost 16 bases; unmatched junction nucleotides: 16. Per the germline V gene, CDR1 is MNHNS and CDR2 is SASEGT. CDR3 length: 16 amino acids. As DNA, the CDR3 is TGTGCCAGCAGTGCCTTGACAGGGGGCTTAATAATTGCTCTCCACTTT. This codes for CASSALTGGLIIALHF.

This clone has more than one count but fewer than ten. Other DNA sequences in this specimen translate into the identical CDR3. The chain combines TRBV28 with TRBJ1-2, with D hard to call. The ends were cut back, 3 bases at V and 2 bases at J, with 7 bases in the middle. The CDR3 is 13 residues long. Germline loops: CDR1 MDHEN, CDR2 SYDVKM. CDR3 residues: CASSLGRNYGYTF. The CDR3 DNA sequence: TGTGCCAGCAGTTTGGGCAGAAACTATGGCTACACCTTC.

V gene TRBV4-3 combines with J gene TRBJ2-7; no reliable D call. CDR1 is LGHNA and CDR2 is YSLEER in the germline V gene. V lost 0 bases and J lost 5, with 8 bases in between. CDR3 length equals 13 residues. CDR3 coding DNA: TGCGCCAGCAGCCAAGATGGACCGGACGAGCAGTACTTC. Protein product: CASSQDGPDEQYF.

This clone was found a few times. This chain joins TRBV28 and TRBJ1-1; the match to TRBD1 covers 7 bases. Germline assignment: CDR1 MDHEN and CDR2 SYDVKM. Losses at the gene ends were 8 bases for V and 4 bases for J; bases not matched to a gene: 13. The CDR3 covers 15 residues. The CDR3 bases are TGTGCCAGCGGCACAGGGGCCGCGGGAGTCACTGAAGCTTTCTTT. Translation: CASGTGAAGVTEAFF.

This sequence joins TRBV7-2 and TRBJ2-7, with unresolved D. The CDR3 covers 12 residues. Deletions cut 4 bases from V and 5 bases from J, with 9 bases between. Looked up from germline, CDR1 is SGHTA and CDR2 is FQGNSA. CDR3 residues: CASSSNGNEQYF. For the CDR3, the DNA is TGTGCCAGCAGCTCCAACGGCAACGAGCAGTACTTC. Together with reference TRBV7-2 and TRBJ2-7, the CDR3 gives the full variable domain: GAGVSQSPSNKVTEKGKDVELRCDPISGHTALYWYRQSLGQGLEFLIYFQGNSAPDKSGLPSDRFSAERTGGSVSTLTIQRTQQEDSAVYLCASSSNGNEQYFGPGTRLTVT.

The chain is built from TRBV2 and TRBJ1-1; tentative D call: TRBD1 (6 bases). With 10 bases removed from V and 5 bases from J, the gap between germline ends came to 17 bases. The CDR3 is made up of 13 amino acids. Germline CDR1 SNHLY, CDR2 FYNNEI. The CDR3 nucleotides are TGTGCCACCTTTGGGACAACCTTTACTGAAGCTTTCTTT. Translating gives CATFGTTFTEAFF.

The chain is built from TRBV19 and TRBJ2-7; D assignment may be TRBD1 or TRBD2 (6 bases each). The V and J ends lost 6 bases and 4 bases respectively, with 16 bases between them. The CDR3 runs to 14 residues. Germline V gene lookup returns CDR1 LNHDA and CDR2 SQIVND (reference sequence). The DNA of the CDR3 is TGTGCCAGTAGACCGACCGGGGGCATATACGAGCAGTACTTC. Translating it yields CASRPTGGIYEQYF.

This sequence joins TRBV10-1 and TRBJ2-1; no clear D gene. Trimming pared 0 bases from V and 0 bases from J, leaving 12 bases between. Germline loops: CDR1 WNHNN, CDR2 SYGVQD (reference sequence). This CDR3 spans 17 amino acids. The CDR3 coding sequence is TGCGCCAGCAGTGAGTCCCGGGTACACCGCTCCTACAATGAGCAGTTCTTC. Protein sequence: CASSESRVHRSYNEQFF.

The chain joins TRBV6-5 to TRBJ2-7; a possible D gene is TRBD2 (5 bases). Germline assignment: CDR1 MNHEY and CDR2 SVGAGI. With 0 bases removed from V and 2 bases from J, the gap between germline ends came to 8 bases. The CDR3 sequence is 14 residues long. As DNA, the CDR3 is TGTGCCAGCAGTTACTCTAGCGATCCCTACGAGCAGTACTTC. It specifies CASSYSSDPYEQYF.

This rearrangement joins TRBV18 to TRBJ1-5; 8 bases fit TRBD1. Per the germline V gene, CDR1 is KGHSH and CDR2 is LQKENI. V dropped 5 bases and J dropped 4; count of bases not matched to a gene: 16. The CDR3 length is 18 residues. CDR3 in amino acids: CASSAKFQGAFGNQPQHF. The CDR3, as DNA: TGTGCCAGCTCAGCAAAGTTTCAGGGGGCGTTTGGAAATCAGCCCCAGCATTTT.

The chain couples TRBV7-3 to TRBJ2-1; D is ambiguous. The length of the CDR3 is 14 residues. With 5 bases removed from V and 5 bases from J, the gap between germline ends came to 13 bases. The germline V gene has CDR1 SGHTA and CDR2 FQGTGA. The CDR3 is CASSPEASHNEQFF. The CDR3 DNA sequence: TGTGCCAGCAGCCCAGAGGCTAGTCACAATGAGCAGTTCTTC.

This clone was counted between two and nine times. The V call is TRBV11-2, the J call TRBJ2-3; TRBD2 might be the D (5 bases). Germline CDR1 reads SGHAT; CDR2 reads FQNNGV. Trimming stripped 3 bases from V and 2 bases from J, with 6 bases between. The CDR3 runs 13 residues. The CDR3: CASSFGVTDTQYF. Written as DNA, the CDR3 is TGTGCCAGCAGCTTCGGGGTCACAGATACGCAGTATTTT.

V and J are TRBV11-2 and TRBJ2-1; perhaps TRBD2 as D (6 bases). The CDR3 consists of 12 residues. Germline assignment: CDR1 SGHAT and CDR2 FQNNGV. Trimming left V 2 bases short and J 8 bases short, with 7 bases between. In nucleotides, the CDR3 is TGTGCCAGCAGCTTATGGGAGGATGAGCAGTTCTTC. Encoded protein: CASSLWEDEQFF.

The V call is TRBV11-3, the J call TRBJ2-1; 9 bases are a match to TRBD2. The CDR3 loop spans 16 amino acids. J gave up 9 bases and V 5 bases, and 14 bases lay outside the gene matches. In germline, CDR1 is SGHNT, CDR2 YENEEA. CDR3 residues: CASSEEASSGTVEQFF. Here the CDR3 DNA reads TGTGCCAGCAGCGAAGAGGCGTCTAGCGGGACTGTTGAGCAGTTCTTC. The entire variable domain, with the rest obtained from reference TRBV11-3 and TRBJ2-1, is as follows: EAGVVQSPRYKIIEKKQPVAFWCNPISGHNTLYWYLQNLGQGPELLIRYENEEAVDDSQLPKDRFSAERLKGVDSTLKIQPAELGDSAVYLCASSEEASSGTVEQFFGPGTRLTVL.

The CDR3 DNA follows: TGTGCCAGCAGCCTCGGGACGGTAGACGAGCAGTACTTC. It specifies CASSLGTVDEQYF. V gene TRBV9 combines with J gene TRBJ2-7; TRBD1 or TRBD2 may be the D gene (5 bases each). V was trimmed by 4 bases and J by 5 bases, leaving 13 bases between them. CDR1 is SGDLS, CDR2 YYNGEE, per germline. This CDR3 has 13 residues. Full variable domain (outside the CDR3, taken from reference TRBV9 and TRBJ2-7): DSGVTQTPKHLITATGQRVTLRCSPRSGDLSVYWYQQSLDQGLQFLIQYYNGEERAKGNILERFSAQQFPDLHSELNLSSLELGDSALYFCASSLGTVDEQYFGPGTRLTVT.

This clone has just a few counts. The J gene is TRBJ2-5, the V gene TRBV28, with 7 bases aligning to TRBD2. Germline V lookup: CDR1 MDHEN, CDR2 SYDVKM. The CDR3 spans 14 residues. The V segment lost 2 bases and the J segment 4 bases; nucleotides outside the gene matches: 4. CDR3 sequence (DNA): TGTGCCAGCAGTTTAGCGGGAGTACCAGAGACCCAGTACTTC. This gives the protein CASSLAGVPETQYF. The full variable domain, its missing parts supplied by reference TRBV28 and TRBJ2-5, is DVKVTQSSRYLVKRTGEKVFLECVQDMDHENMFWYRQDPGLGLRLIYFSYDVKMKEKGDIPEGYSVSREKKERFSLILESASTNQTSMYLCASSLAGVPETQYFGPGTRLLVL.

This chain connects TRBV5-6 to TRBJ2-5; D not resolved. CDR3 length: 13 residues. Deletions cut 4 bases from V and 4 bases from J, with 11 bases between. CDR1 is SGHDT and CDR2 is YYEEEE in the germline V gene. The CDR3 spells CASSQPGRETQYF. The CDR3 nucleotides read TGTGCCAGCAGCCAACCGGGTCGAGAGACCCAGTACTTC. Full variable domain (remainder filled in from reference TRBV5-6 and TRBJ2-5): DAGVTQSPTHLIKTRGQQVTLRCSPKSGHDTVSWYQQALGQGPQFIFQYYEEEERQRGNFPDRFSGHQFPNYSSELNVNALLLGDSALYLCASSQPGRETQYFGPGTRLLVL.

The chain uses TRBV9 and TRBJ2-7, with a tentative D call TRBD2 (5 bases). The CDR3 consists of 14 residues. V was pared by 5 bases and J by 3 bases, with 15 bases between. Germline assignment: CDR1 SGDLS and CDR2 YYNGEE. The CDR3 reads CASSPGVWVYEQYF. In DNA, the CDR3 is TGTGCCAGCAGTCCCGGGGTGTGGGTCTACGAGCAGTACTTC.

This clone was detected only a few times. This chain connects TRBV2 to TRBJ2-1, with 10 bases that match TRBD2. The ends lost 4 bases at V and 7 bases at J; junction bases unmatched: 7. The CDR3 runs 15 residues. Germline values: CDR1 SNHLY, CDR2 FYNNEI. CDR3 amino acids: CASSVGTSGVNEQFF. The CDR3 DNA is TGTGCCAGCAGTGTTGGAACTAGCGGGGTGAATGAGCAGTTCTTC.

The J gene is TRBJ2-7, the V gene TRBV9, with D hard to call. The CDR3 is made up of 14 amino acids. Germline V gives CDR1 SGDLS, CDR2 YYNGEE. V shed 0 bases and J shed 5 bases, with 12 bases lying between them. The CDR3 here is CASSVGLGFHEQYF. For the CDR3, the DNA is TGTGCCAGCAGCGTAGGGCTGGGTTTCCACGAGCAGTACTTC.

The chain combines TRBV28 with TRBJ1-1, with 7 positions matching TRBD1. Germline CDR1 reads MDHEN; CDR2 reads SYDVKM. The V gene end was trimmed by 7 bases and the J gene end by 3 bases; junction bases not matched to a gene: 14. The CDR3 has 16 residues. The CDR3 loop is CASTEGRGRPYTEAFF. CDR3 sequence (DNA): TGTGCCAGCACCGAAGGGAGGGGGCGACCCTACACTGAAGCTTTCTTT.

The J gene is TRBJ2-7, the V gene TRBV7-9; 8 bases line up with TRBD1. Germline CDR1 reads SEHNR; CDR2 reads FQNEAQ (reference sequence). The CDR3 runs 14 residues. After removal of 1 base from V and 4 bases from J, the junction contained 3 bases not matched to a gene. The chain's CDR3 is CASSLDRGWYEQYF. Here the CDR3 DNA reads TGTGCCAGCAGCTTAGACAGGGGGTGGTACGAGCAGTACTTC.